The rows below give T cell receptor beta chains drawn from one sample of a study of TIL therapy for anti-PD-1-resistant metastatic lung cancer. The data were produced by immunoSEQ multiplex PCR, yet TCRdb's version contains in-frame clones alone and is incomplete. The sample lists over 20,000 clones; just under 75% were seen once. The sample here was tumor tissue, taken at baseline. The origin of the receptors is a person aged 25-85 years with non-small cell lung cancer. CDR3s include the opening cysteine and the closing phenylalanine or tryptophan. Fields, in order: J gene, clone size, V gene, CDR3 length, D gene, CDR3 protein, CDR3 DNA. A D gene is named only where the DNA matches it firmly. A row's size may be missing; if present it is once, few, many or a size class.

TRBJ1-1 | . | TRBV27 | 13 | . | CASRPRLNTEAFF | TGTGCCAGCAGGCCGCGGCTGAACACTGAAGCTTTCTTT
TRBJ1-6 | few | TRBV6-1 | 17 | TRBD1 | CASSGPLRGRVPHPLHF | TGTGCCAGCAGTGGACCCCTAAGGGGGCGAGTTCCTCACCCCCTCCACTTT
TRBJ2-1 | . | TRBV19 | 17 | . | CASTQPLGGIWYNEQFF | TGTGCCAGTACTCAACCACTCGGCGGTATATGGTACAATGAGCAGTTCTTC
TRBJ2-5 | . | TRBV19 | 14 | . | CASSEAGRTSTQYF | TGTGCCAGTAGTGAAGCAGGTCGGACCTCGACCCAGTACTTC
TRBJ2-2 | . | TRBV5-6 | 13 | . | CASSPLGIGELFF | TGTGCCAGCAGCCCTCTGGGGATCGGGGAGCTGTTTTTT
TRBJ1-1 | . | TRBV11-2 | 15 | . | CASSLQTGAETEAFF | TGTGCCAGCAGCCTACAAACGGGGGCGGAAACTGAAGCTTTCTTT
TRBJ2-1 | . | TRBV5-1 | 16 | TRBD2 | CASSLRAGDYYNEQFF | TGCGCCAGCAGCCTTCGGGCGGGGGACTACTACAATGAGCAGTTCTTC
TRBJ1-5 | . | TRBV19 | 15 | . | CASSPDEGGDQPQHF | TGTGCCAGTAGTCCCGACGAGGGGGGGGATCAGCCCCAGCATTTT
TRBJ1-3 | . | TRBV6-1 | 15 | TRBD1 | CASSVGQDSGNTIYF | TGTGCCAGCAGTGTTGGACAGGACTCTGGAAACACCATATATTTT
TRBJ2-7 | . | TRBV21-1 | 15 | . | CASLPGQGPSYEQYF | TGTGCCAGTCTGCCGGGACAGGGGCCTTCCTACGAGCAGTACTTC
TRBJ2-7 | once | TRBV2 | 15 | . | CASSEYPGEAYEQYF | TGTGCCAGCAGTGAGTATCCGGGGGAGGCCTACGAGCAGTACTTC
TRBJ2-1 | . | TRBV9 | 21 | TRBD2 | CASSVGLGSEELAGAFGEQFF | TGTGCCAGCAGCGTAGGCCTGGGGAGTGAGGAACTAGCGGGGGCGTTCGGTGAGCAGTTCTTC
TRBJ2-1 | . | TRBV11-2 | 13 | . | CASSLEADNEQFF | TGTGCCAGCAGCTTGGAGGCCGACAATGAGCAGTTCTTC
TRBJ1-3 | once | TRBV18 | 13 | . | CASSGSSGNTIYF | TGTGCCAGCTCAGGAAGCTCTGGAAACACCATATATTTT
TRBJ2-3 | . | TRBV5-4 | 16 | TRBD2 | CASSFQLAGDTDTQYF | TGTGCCAGCAGCTTCCAACTAGCGGGGGACACAGATACGCAGTATTTT
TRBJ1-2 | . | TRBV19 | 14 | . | CASNLGNRVYGYTF | TGTGCCAGTAATTTAGGGAACAGAGTCTATGGCTACACCTTC
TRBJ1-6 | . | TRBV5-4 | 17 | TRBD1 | CASSSYYTGGTGSPLHF | TGTGCCAGCAGCTCCTATTATACCGGGGGGACAGGTTCACCCCTCCACTTT
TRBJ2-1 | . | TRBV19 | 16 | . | CASSIVARSSYNEQFF | TGTGCCAGTAGTATTGTAGCGAGGAGCTCCTACAATGAGCAGTTCTTC
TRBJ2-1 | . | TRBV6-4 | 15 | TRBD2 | CASSPLAGRGDEQFF | TGTGCCAGCAGTCCACTAGCGGGGCGGGGTGATGAGCAGTTCTTC
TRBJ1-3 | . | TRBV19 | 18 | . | CASSIGGLEGVSGNTIYF | TGTGCCAGTAGTATCGGGGGGCTAGAAGGTGTCTCTGGAAACACCATATATTTT
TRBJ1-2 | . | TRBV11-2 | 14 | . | CASSLDSVLDGYTF | TGTGCCAGCAGCTTAGATAGCGTTCTGGATGGCTACACCTTC
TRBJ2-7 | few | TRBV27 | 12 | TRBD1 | CASYDRGNEQYF | TGTGCCAGCTACGACAGGGGTAACGAGCAGTACTTC
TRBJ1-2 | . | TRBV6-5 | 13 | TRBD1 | CASRTDRGYGYTF | TGTGCCAGCAGGACGGACAGGGGGTACGGCTACACCTTC
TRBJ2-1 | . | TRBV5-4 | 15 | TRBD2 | CASSSPSGAVNEQFF | TGTGCCAGCAGCTCCCCTAGCGGGGCTGTCAATGAGCAGTTCTTC
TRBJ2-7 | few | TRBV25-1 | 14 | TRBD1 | CASSAGTGPYEQYF | TGTGCCAGTTCCGCCGGGACAGGGCCGTACGAGCAGTACTTC
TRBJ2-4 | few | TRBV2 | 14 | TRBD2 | CASRASGGADIQYF | TGTGCCAGTAGAGCTAGCGGGGGGGCAGACATTCAGTACTTC
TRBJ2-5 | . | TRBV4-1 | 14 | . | CASSPEPKMETQYF | TGCGCCAGCAGCCCCGAGCCTAAAATGGAGACCCAGTACTTC
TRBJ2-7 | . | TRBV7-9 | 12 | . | CASSRGLREQYF | TGTGCCAGCAGCCGTGGGCTGAGGGAGCAGTACTTC
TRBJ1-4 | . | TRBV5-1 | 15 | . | CASSLQGGTNEKLFF | TGCGCCAGCAGCTTACAGGGTGGAACTAATGAAAAACTGTTTTTT
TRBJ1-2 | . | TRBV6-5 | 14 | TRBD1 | CASSGQGQNYGYTF | TGTGCCAGCAGTGGACAGGGCCAGAACTATGGCTACACCTTC
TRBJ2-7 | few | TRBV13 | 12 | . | CASSLRRGEQYF | TGTGCCAGCAGCTTACGGAGGGGCGAGCAGTACTTC
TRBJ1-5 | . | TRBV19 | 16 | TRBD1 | CASSSIDREINQPQHF | TGTGCCAGTAGTTCCATCGACAGGGAGATAAATCAGCCCCAGCATTTT
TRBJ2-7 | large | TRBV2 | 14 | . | CASSDFPDSYEQYF | TGTGCCAGCAGTGACTTTCCAGATTCCTACGAGCAGTACTTC
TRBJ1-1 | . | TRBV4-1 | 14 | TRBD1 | CASSQGQGATEAFF | TGCGCCAGCAGCCAGGGGCAGGGGGCCACTGAAGCTTTCTTT
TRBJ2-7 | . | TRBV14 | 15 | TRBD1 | CASSQEGTVGYEQYF | TGTGCCAGCAGCCAAGAGGGGACAGTGGGGTACGAGCAGTACTTC
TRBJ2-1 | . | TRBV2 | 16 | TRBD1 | CASSNPRTGLYNEQFF | TGTGCCAGCAGTAACCCCCGGACAGGGCTGTACAATGAGCAGTTCTTC
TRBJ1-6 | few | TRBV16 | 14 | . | CASSPRAENSPLHF | TGTGCCAGCAGCCCGAGGGCAGAAAATTCACCCCTCCACTTT
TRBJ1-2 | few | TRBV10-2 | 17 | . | CASSAGLRESDSYGYTF | TGCGCCAGCAGTGCGGGTCTGAGAGAGAGTGATTCCTATGGCTACACCTTC